The T cell receptor (beta chain) under discussion was sequenced for a study of blood T cell repertoires in COVID-19. Whole-study context: Collection of acute and convalescent COVID-19 samples took place in the United States, Italy and Spain. T cells, B-cell-depleted T cells, or PBMCs supplied cDNA or gDNA.

This clone appeared a few times. In the original workflow: Reference gene primers were amplified, and this amplification served to estimate nucleated cell counts. Repertoires were generated with immunoSEQ multiplex PCR, while TCRdb's copy carries only in-frame clones and drops some. Clone size and the V and J calls come from that table; the DNA yielded D and trimming. The sample carries about 270,000 clones, about 89% recorded once. Germline CDR1 SGHTA, CDR2 FQGTGA. V gave up 2 bases and J gave up 3 bases, with 14 bases separating them. The CDR3 has 16 amino acids. The chain uses TRBV7-3 and TRBJ2-1; D possibly corresponds to TRBD2 (6 bases). The source is a man between 40 and 49 years old with active or convalescent COVID-19. Sequenced sample: peripheral blood. In DNA form, the CDR3 reads TGTGCCAGCAGCTTATTTCCGGGAGAGGGCTACAATGAGCAGTTCTTC. Translated: CASSLFPGEGYNEQFF.